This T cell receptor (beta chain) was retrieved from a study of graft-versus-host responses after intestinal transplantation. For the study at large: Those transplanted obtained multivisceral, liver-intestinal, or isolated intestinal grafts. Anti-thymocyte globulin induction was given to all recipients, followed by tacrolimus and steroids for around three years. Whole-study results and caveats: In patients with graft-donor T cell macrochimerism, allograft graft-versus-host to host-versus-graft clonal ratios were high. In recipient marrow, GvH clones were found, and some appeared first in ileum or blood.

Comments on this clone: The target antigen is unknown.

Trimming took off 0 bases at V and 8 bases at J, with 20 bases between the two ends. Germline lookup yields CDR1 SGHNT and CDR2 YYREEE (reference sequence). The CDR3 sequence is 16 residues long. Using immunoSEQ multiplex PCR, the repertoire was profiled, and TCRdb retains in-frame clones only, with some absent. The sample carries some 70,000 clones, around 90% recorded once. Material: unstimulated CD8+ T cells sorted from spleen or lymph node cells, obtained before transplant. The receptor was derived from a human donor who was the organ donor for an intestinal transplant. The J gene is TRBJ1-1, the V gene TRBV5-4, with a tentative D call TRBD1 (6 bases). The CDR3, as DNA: TGTGCCAGCAGCTTGGAGGGACACCCCGTGAAAGGGGAAGCTTTCTTT. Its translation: CASSLEGHPVKGEAFF.